Listed below are T cell receptor beta chains from one sample, sequenced in a study of T cells in Graves' hyperthyroidism and ophthalmopathy. MiXCR, run by TCRdb on the multiplex PCR reads, gives a single entry per CDR3 protein. The sample shows a few hundred thousand distinct CDR3 sequences, about 16% of them seen only once. Material for sequencing was blood. These receptors came from a woman between 25 and 40 years old with Graves' ophthalmopathy. Each CDR3 is given with its conserved first and last residue. A D gene is named only where the DNA matches it firmly. Clone size is given for some rows only: seen once, a few or many times, or a class if the clone is expanded.

D gene	clone size	V gene	J gene	CDR3 protein	CDR3 DNA
TRBD1	.	TRBV15	TRBJ1-6	CATSGSQGRGSPLHF	TGTGCCACCAGCGGTTCACAGGGGAGAGGTTCACCCCTCCACTTT
TRBD1	many	TRBV28	TRBJ1-1	CASRPPGGDTEAFF	TGTGCCAGCAGACCCCCAGGGGGGGACACTGAAGCTTTCTTT
TRBD2	.	TRBV19	TRBJ2-3	CASSPGTSGRLAIDTQYF	TGTGCCAGTAGTCCCGGGACTAGCGGGAGGCTCGCTATAGATACGCAGTATTTT
.	.	TRBV19	TRBJ1-5	CASSMARSNQPQHF	TGTGCCAGTAGTATGGCCAGGAGCAATCAGCCCCAGCATTTT
.	.	TRBV27	TRBJ2-3	CAISSQAGSTDTQYF	TGTGCCATCAGCAGCCAAGCGGGCTCTACAGATACGCAGTATTTT
TRBD1	few	TRBV29-1	TRBJ1-1	CSVTGTGGTEAFF	TGCAGCGTAACCGGGACAGGGGGAACTGAAGCTTTCTTT
.	many	TRBV20-1	TRBJ2-1	CSVIRNNEQFF	TGCAGTGTGATTCGGAACAATGAGCAGTTCTTC
.	few	TRBV6-5	TRBJ2-3	CASSYRGVPDTQYF	TGTGCCAGCAGTTACCGCGGGGTCCCAGATACGCAGTATTTT
TRBD2	few	TRBV19	TRBJ2-1	CASSKLAGADEQFF	TGTGCCAGTAGTAAACTAGCGGGAGCGGATGAGCAGTTCTTC
.	many	TRBV6-1	TRBJ1-2	CASSELAGDGYTF	TGTGCCAGCAGTGAACTGGCAGGGGATGGCTACACCTTC
.	few	TRBV29-1	TRBJ1-2	CSVIVQGNYGYTF	TGCAGCGTGATTGTGCAGGGGAACTATGGCTACACCTTC
.	many	TRBV5-1	TRBJ2-3	CASSRDHRTSTDTQYF	TGCGCCAGCAGCCGGGACCACCGGACTAGCACAGATACGCAGTATTTT
.	few	TRBV5-5	TRBJ2-1	CASSLAAAIGEQFF	TGTGCCAGCAGCTTAGCAGCTGCTATAGGGGAGCAGTTCTTC
.	.	TRBV4-3	TRBJ1-2	CASSQDIAGGSHGYTF	TGCGCCAGCAGCCAAGATATTGCCGGGGGCAGCCATGGCTACACCTTC
.	few	TRBV4-3	TRBJ2-7	CASSQGRGEGAYEQYF	TGCGCCAGCAGCCAGGGACGCGGAGAGGGGGCCTACGAGCAGTACTTC
.	.	TRBV4-2	TRBJ2-2	CASSQVRAYGEVAVTGELFF	TGTGCCAGCAGCCAGGTGCGGGCGTACGGGGAGGTAGCCGTCACCGGGGAGCTGTTTTTT
.	.	TRBV12-3/TRBV12-4	TRBJ1-3	CASSEGPSSGNTIYF	TGTGCCAGCAGTGAGGGACCAAGCTCTGGAAACACCATATATTTT
.	.	TRBV7-9	TRBJ2-3	CASSLFGPRDTQYF	TGTGCCAGCAGCTTATTTGGCCCCCGGGATACGCAGTATTTT
.	few	TRBV7-6	TRBJ2-5	CASSLAGFAFLGSQETQYF	TGTGCCAGCAGCTTAGCGGGTTTTGCTTTTTTGGGGTCCCAAGAGACCCAGTACTTC
TRBD1	many	TRBV10-3	TRBJ2-5	CAISVLEIGTGGQETQYF	TGTGCCATCAGTGTGCTTGAGATTGGGACAGGCGGCCAAGAGACCCAGTACTTC
TRBD2	many	TRBV7-2	TRBJ2-7	CASSRGLAGIYEQYF	TGTGCCAGCAGCCGAGGACTAGCGGGAATCTACGAGCAGTACTTC
.	.	TRBV12-3/TRBV12-4	TRBJ2-2	CASASWGATGELFF	TGTGCCAGCGCGAGTTGGGGGGCGACCGGGGAGCTGTTTTTT
.	few	TRBV11-2	TRBJ2-3	CATGKGAQYF	TGTGCCACCGGAAAGGGGGCGCAGTATTTT
.	many	TRBV9	TRBJ2-5	CASSVDEGNQETQYF	TGTGCCAGCAGCGTAGACGAGGGAAACCAAGAGACCCAGTACTTC
.	few	TRBV2	TRBJ2-7	CASMRTHSYEQYF	TGTGCCAGCATGAGGACCCACTCCTACGAGCAGTACTTC
.	many	TRBV6-1	TRBJ2-7	CASSELRDEQYF	TGTGCCAGCAGTGAACTCAGAGACGAGCAGTACTTC
TRBD2	.	TRBV6-2/TRBV6-3	TRBJ2-7	CASSYSTAGGPGEQYF	TGTGCCAGCAGTTACTCCACGGCGGGAGGCCCGGGGGAGCAGTACTTC
.	.	TRBV20-1	TRBJ1-5	CSAREVEGRQPQHF	TGCAGTGCTAGAGAGGTGGAGGGACGACAGCCCCAGCATTTT
.	many	TRBV2	TRBJ2-1	CASTDHYNEQFF	TGTGCCAGCACGGACCACTACAATGAGCAGTTCTTC
.	.	TRBV19	TRBJ2-7	CASSIDPTYEQYF	TGTGCCAGTAGTATTGACCCCACCTACGAGCAGTACTTC
.	many	TRBV11-2	TRBJ1-1	CASSLAGSRVVPEAFF	TGTGCCAGCAGCTTAGCGGGGAGTCGAGTAGTTCCTGAAGCTTTCTTT
TRBD1	many	TRBV20-1	TRBJ2-3	CSARDPGQGVADTQYF	TGCAGTGCTAGAGATCCGGGACAGGGAGTTGCAGATACGCAGTATTTT
TRBD1	.	TRBV14	TRBJ2-7	CASSQPGQGADEQYF	TGTGCCAGCAGCCAGCCGGGACAGGGGGCTGACGAGCAGTACTTC
.	.	TRBV27	TRBJ2-5	CATGARETQYF	TGTGCAACTGGTGCTAGGGAGACCCAGTACTTC
.	few	TRBV6-2/TRBV6-3	TRBJ2-3	CASSSMSQDTQYF	TGTGCCAGCAGCTCAATGTCCCAGGATACGCAGTATTTT
.	many	TRBV20-1	TRBJ2-7	CSARDGADEQYF	TGCAGTGCTAGAGATGGGGCCGACGAGCAGTACTTC
TRBD2	many	TRBV3-1	TRBJ2-3	CASSPWRETDTQYF	TGTGCCAGCAGCCCCTGGCGGGAGACAGATACGCAGTATTTT
.	many	TRBV6-1	TRBJ1-5	CASTGNIHQPQHF	TGTGCCAGCACGGGGAACATCCATCAGCCCCAGCATTTT
TRBD1	few	TRBV18	TRBJ2-2	CASSPGQGRTDTGELFF	TGTGCCAGCTCACCCGGACAGGGGAGGACGGACACCGGGGAGCTGTTTTTT
.	.	TRBV7-2	TRBJ2-7	CANSTGQPAYEQYF	TGTGCCAACAGTACTGGACAGCCTGCCTACGAGCAGTACTTC
TRBD1	.	TRBV19	TRBJ1-5	CASSTSGTGFQPQHF	TGTGCCAGTAGTACATCCGGGACAGGGTTTCAGCCCCAGCATTTT
TRBD2	.	TRBV6-1	TRBJ2-5	CASTSSGSQETQYF	TGTGCCAGCACGAGTAGCGGGAGTCAAGAGACCCAGTACTTC
.	few	TRBV6-6	TRBJ2-1	CASSYETSYNEQFF	TGTGCCAGCAGTTACGAGACTTCCTACAATGAGCAGTTCTTC
.	.	TRBV3-1	TRBJ2-6	CASSQGDSGANVLTF	TGTGCCAGCAGCCAAGGCGACTCTGGGGCCAACGTCCTGACTTTC
.	many	TRBV29-1	TRBJ1-1	CSVEVGDTEAFF	TGCAGCGTTGAAGTTGGGGACACTGAAGCTTTCTTT
.	many	TRBV30	TRBJ2-1	CAWIRGSPAYNEQFF	TGTGCCTGGATTCGGGGCAGCCCAGCCTACAATGAGCAGTTCTTC
.	.	TRBV7-9	TRBJ1-1	CASSPQNGAFF	TGTGCCAGCAGCCCACAGAATGGGGCTTTCTTT
.	many	TRBV30	TRBJ1-5	CAWSVRSNQPQHF	TGTGCCTGGAGTGTACGTAGCAATCAGCCCCAGCATTTT
.	few	TRBV24-1	TRBJ2-5	CATRWGDQETQYF	TGTGCCACCCGGTGGGGAGACCAAGAGACCCAGTACTTC
.	.	TRBV27	TRBJ2-1	CASSVLGRAPYNEQFF	TGTGCCAGCAGCGTCCTCGGGAGAGCCCCCTACAATGAGCAGTTCTTC
.	once	TRBV4-3	TRBJ2-1	CASSHFSWGRNEQFF	TGCGCCAGCAGCCACTTTAGTTGGGGGCGCAATGAGCAGTTCTTC
.	many	TRBV7-2	TRBJ2-5	CASSSTGMETQYF	TGTGCCAGCAGCTCCACAGGGATGGAGACCCAGTACTTC
TRBD2	.	TRBV20-1	TRBJ2-2	CSARSRTSGNTGELFF	TGCAGTGCTAGATCCCGGACTAGCGGGAACACCGGGGAGCTGTTTTTT
.	many	TRBV27	TRBJ2-7	CASSFPDRIYEQYF	TGTGCCAGCAGTTTTCCCGACAGGATCTACGAGCAGTACTTC
.	.	TRBV24-1	TRBJ2-1	CATSDSGPYNEQFF	TGTGCCACCAGTGATTCCGGGCCCTACAATGAGCAGTTCTTC
.	.	TRBV29-1	TRBJ1-2	CSQRGGDGYTF	TGCAGCCAGAGGGGGGGAGATGGCTACACCTTC
.	many	TRBV20-1	TRBJ1-1	CSARTMNTEAFF	TGCAGTGCTAGGACGATGAACACTGAAGCTTTCTTT
.	few	TRBV7-2	TRBJ1-1	CASSSVGGDTEAFF	TGTGCCAGCAGCTCCGTCGGAGGGGACACTGAAGCTTTCTTT
.	.	TRBV20-1	TRBJ2-3	CMGAPDTQYF	TGCATGGGGGCCCCAGATACGCAGTATTTT
.	many	TRBV6-1	TRBJ1-5	CASSGGNQPQHF	TGTGCCAGCAGTGGGGGCAATCAGCCCCAGCATTTT